In its sample, the clone carrying this TCR beta chain was seen many times. As yet, its antigen is unknown. Cells sorted as Tregs were CD4+, CD25+ and CD127-/low. Study-level findings and limits: Tumor Treg TCRs overlapped most with tumor naive CD4+ cells.

Full-length variable regions came from constant-region reverse primers plus semi-nested Nested Universal Primer A PCR. TCRdb re-analysed the 5' RACE reads in MiXCR, keeping a single row per CDR3 protein. The table includes about 43,000 distinct CDR3 sequences, around a fifth detected once. This receptor was taken from a female donor with breast cancer. Sequences were obtained from Tregs sorted from a lymph node.

The CDR3 bases are TGCGCCAGCAGCCCGTCGCCAAGGCGACAAGAGACCCAGTACTTC. This codes for CASSPSPRRQETQYF. The chain recombines TRBV4-1 with TRBJ2-5; D call uncertain. CDR3 length: 15 amino acids. V was cut by 4 bases and J by 2 bases, with 14 bases left in between. Germline V CDR1 and CDR2: MGHRA, YSYEKL.